This T cell receptor (beta chain) stems from a study of blood T cell repertoires in COVID-19. This table comes from immunoSEQ multiplex PCR, and its TCRdb copy is limited to in-frame clones, with some not included. The top ten clones hold 7.3% of a sample with nearly 350,000 clones, 88% of them seen once. The sequence derives from a woman in her 70s with COVID-19, enrolled during active disease. The sample taken for sequencing was peripheral blood.

The CDR3 DNA reads TGTGCTTCTGAGCGGGGGGGAAGCACAGATACGCAGTATTTT. Translated, it gives CASERGGSTDTQYF. The V call is TRBV7-3, the J call TRBJ2-3, with 10 nucleotides matching TRBD2. The CDR3 covers 14 residues. Germline CDR1 SGHTA, CDR2 FQGTGA.